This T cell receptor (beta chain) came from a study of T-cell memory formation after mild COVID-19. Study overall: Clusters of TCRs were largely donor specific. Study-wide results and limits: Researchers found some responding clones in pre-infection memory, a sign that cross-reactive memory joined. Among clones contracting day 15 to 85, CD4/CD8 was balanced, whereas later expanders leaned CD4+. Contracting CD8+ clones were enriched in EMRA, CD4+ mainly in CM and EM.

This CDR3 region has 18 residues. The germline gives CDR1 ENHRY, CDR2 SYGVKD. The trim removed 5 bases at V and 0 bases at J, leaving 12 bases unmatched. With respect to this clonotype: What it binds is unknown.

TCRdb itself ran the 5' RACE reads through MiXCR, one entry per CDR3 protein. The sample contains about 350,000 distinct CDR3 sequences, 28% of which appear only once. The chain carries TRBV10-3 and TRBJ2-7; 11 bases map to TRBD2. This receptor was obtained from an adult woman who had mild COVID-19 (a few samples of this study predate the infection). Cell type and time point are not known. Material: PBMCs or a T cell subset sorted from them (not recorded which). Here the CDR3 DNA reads TGTGCCATCAGTCGGGGGGGACTAGCGGACCGAAGCTCCTACGAGCAGTACTTC. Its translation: CAISRGGLADRSSYEQYF.